This T cell receptor beta chain was identified in a study of radiation and T cells in renal cell carcinoma (dated by TCRdb to the early 2020s). With respect to the entire study: TCR beta sequencing covered over 50 samples in total, comprising some 26 tumors and approximately 27 peripheral blood samples. A total of approximately 3,800,000 unique CDR3 nucleotide sequences, encoding 2.5 million to 3 million unique CDR3 amino acid sequences, were found across all 53 samples. The last blood draw happened 4 weeks after radiation, timed to coincide with nephrectomy. What the study reported, not specific to this receptor: In blood, the top tumor clonotypes increased between baseline and 2 weeks post-radiation and then shrank by 4 weeks, which suggests that tumor-resident clones expanded only transiently. Because the trial had a single-armed design, the trial could not examine how radiation dose or scheduling affected the TCR repertoire. Because pretreatment tumor biopsies were not available, the baseline intratumoral presence of clonotypes could not be determined. Blood repertoire dynamics were not followed beyond 4 weeks after treatment.

Deletion took 4 bases off V and 4 bases off J, with a span of 11 bases between the germline ends. The cysteine opens and the phenylalanine closes a CDR3 of 14 amino acids. Only the CDR3 part of the read is kept: 42 bases, read in frame from the first base. CDR1 and CDR2 are drawn from the germline V gene: SNHLY, FYNNEI. A word on this clone: Its antigen remains undetermined. Base qualities are not recorded, but no much larger clone differs from it by a single base.

The sample's time point, from its label and the paper: blood 4 weeks post-SBRT, at nephrectomy. Interpreted using the paper, the treatment or condition label stands for: 15 Gy SBRT to primary tumor, nephrectomy 4 weeks later. The samples were obtained from a clinical trial, where primary renal cell carcinomas were treated with 15 Gy stereotactic body radiation therapy and then removed by nephrectomy 4 weeks afterward. To follow tumor-enriched clonotypes, peripheral blood was collected serially from radiation-treated patients at baseline and again at 2 weeks and 4 weeks after SBRT. All patients had renal cell carcinoma with clear cell pathology. Genomic DNA for TCR sequencing was prepared using the QIAamp DNA Blood Mini Kit (Qiagen). Only samples passing all quality control checks were included in the analyses. The immunoSEQ kit was used, according to the manufacturer's recommendations, to generate TCR beta libraries from genomic DNA. For library preparation, a first multiplex PCR was performed with proprietary primers, followed by a second PCR in which unique barcodes were added, and bead cleanups were performed after each round. A positive control reaction and a negative control reaction, both provided in the kit, were run with every batch of samples. The final libraries were assessed on an Agilent 4200 TapeStation D1000 ScreenTape, pooled by volume, and quantified by qPCR. Sequencing was performed on an Illumina NextSeq500 using a MidOutput 150-cycle cartridge, with 156 Read1 cycles, 15 Index1 cycles, and the kit custom primers. The pooled library was loaded at 0.95 to 1 pM, with a roughly 21% PhiX control spiked in. The authors processed their data as follows. Vendor-processed data were analyzed in R, with a clonotype defined as all T cells sharing the same CDR3 nucleotide sequence. For clone abundance analyses, frequencies were normalized to the 10,000 most abundant clones in each sample. Public T cell clones, which averaged fewer than five per sample, were excluded before analysis. Tumor-enriched clonotypes and baseline blood-enriched clonotypes were defined as those with an abundance difference of at least 32-fold between compartments. Clonotypes expanded or contracted between blood time points were identified with a beta-binomial differential abundance model. Tumor-blood repertoire similarity was measured with the Baroni-Urbani and Buser coefficient, and group comparisons used two-tailed Wilcoxon tests in R. TCRdb mirrors the immuneACCESS table, restricted to in-frame sequences. Some clones are absent from its copies; in checked studies, under half trace to an unresolved V gene, and the reason for the others is unknown. V and J calls and clone size are given by that table; D and trimming were obtained from the DNA. This sample is represented by around 170,000 clones; 88% of them were singletons. The ten largest clones take up approximately 10% of the sample.

The sample in question was blood, obtained from a patient whose treatment included radiotherapy and nephrectomy. The receptor chain draws on TRBV2 and TRBJ1-3; no D gene call is confident. The sequence derives from a woman aged 50 to 60 with renal cell carcinoma. The sequence in DNA is TGTGCCAGCAGTGCAGGAGGCGGGGGAAACACCATATATTTT. This translates into CASSAGGGGNTIYF. The reference TRBV2 and TRBJ1-3 proteins fill in what lies around the CDR3, so the full variable domain reads EPEVTQTPSHQVTQMGQEVILRCVPISNHLYFYWYRQILGQKVEFLVSFYNNEISEKSEIFDDQFSVERPDGSNFTLKIRSTKLEDSAMYFCASSAGGGGNTIYFGEGSWLTVV.